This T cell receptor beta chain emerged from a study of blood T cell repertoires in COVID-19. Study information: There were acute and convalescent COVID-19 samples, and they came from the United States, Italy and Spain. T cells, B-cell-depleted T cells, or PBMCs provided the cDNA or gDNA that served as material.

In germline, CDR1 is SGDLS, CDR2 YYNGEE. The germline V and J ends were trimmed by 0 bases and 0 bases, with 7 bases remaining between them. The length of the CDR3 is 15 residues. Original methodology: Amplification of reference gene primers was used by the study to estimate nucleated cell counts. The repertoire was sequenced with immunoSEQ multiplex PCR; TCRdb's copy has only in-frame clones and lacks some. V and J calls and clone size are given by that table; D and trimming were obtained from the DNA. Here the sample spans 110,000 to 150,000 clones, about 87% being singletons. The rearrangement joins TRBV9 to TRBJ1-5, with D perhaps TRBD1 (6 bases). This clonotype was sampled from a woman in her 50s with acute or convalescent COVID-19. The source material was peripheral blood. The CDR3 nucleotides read TGTGCCAGCAGCGTAGGGGGGCTTAGCAATCAGCCCCAGCATTTT. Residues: CASSVGGLSNQPQHF.